These T cell receptor beta chains were read from a single sample in a study of response to subunit inactivated influenza vaccine. One entry per CDR3 protein results from TCRdb running MiXCR on the RT-PCR reads. The repertoire includes around 490,000 distinct CDR3 sequences, approximately 7.6% of them detected once, and 13% sits in the top ten. The material was PBMCs from blood, obtained approximately 25 months after vaccination. The source is a man in his fifties or sixties who received an inactivated influenza vaccine. CDR3s include the opening cysteine and the closing phenylalanine or tryptophan. Each record gives: J gene, D gene, V gene, clone size, CDR3 DNA, CDR3 protein. The D gene is left open where the match is weak. Clone size is shown for a subset of rows, as once, few, many or a class of expanded clone.

J: TRBJ2-1; D: NA; V: TRBV10-3; size: few; DNA: TGTGCCATCAGTGAGTCTTTAGCGCTATACAATGAGCAGTTCTTC; CDR3: CAISESLALYNEQFF
J: TRBJ2-3; D: TRBD2; V: TRBV6-5; size: NA; DNA: TGTGCCAGCAGTTACCTGAGCGGGGGGGGTTTAGGTACGCAGTATTTT; CDR3: CASSYLSGGGLGTQYF
J: TRBJ2-1; D: NA; V: TRBV24-1; size: NA; DNA: TGTGCCACCAGTGATTTGTTCGGGGATGGTCACAATGAGCAGTTCTTC; CDR3: CATSDLFGDGHNEQFF
J: TRBJ1-1; D: NA; V: TRBV10-3; size: NA; DNA: TGTGCCATCACTGGACTGGGAGGAAGCCAAGCTTTCTTT; CDR3: CAITGLGGSQAFF
J: TRBJ1-2; D: NA; V: TRBV14; size: few; DNA: TGTGCCAGCAGCCAAGATCTGGCGCTTGGCTACACCTTC; CDR3: CASSQDLALGYTF
J: TRBJ2-1; D: TRBD2; V: TRBV20-1; size: NA; DNA: TGCAGTGCTAGAGACCCGAGGCCCAGCGGGGGCTACAATGAGCAGTTCTTC; CDR3: CSARDPRPSGGYNEQFF
J: TRBJ1-3; D: NA; V: TRBV6-1; size: many; DNA: TGTGCCAGCAGTGAAGCGGGACACTCTGGAAACACCATATATTTT; CDR3: CASSEAGHSGNTIYF
J: TRBJ2-2; D: NA; V: TRBV7-9; size: NA; DNA: TGTGCCAGCAGCCCCCAATCGTTTACCGGGGAGCTGTTTTTT; CDR3: CASSPQSFTGELFF
J: TRBJ2-7; D: TRBD1; V: TRBV29-1; size: many; DNA: TGCAGCGTTGAAGGTCGGTCAGGGGGTACGTACGAGCAGTACTTC; CDR3: CSVEGRSGGTYEQYF
J: TRBJ1-2; D: NA; V: TRBV10-3; size: NA; DNA: TGTGCCATCAGTGACACAGGTCGAAATGGCTACACCTTC; CDR3: CAISDTGRNGYTF
J: TRBJ2-6; D: NA; V: TRBV20-1; size: few; DNA: TGCAGTGCTAGTCCCGGGACTTTTCCTGGGGCCAACGTCCTGACTTTC; CDR3: CSASPGTFPGANVLTF
J: TRBJ2-1; D: NA; V: TRBV5-1; size: few; DNA: TGCGCCAGCAACCTTAATGTGGGTAATGAGCAGTTCTTC; CDR3: CASNLNVGNEQFF
J: TRBJ2-7; D: NA; V: TRBV7-9; size: many; DNA: TGTGCCAGCAGCTTTGGGGGTTTAAGCTCCTACGAGCAGTACTTC; CDR3: CASSFGGLSSYEQYF
J: TRBJ1-2; D: TRBD1; V: TRBV12-3/TRBV12-4; size: many; DNA: TGTGCCAGCAGTGCCCCGGGACAGGGCCGCTTTGGCTACACCTTC; CDR3: CASSAPGQGRFGYTF
J: TRBJ2-1; D: NA; V: TRBV6-1; size: many; DNA: TGTGCCAGCAGTGATTGGGGCAATGAGCAGTTCTTC; CDR3: CASSDWGNEQFF
J: TRBJ2-5; D: NA; V: TRBV10-3; size: few; DNA: TGTGCCATCAGTGAGTCGTACAGGGAAGAGACCCAGTACTTC; CDR3: CAISESYREETQYF
J: TRBJ2-2; D: NA; V: TRBV15; size: few; DNA: TGTGCCACCAGCAGAGAGTACCAGGGACTTAACACCGGGGAGCTGTTTTTT; CDR3: CATSREYQGLNTGELFF
J: TRBJ2-3; D: NA; V: TRBV10-3; size: NA; DNA: TGTGCCATCAGTGCGCTAACAGGATCAGATACGCAGTATTTT; CDR3: CAISALTGSDTQYF
J: TRBJ2-1; D: NA; V: TRBV2; size: few; DNA: TGTGCCAGCAGTAAAGGGCAAGGGACGCTCGGGGTTGAGCAGTTCTTC; CDR3: CASSKGQGTLGVEQFF
J: TRBJ2-7; D: TRBD1; V: TRBV20-1; size: few; DNA: TGCAGTGCTCTCCCGGACAGGGGGTTCTCCTACGAGCAGTACTTC; CDR3: CSALPDRGFSYEQYF
J: TRBJ1-5; D: NA; V: TRBV4-1; size: NA; DNA: TGCGCCAGCAGCCAATGGGGGGGCGCACGCAATCAGCCCCAGCATTTT; CDR3: CASSQWGGARNQPQHF
J: TRBJ2-3; D: NA; V: TRBV27; size: NA; DNA: TGTGCCAGCAGACCAGGAATCACTAGCACAGATACGCAGTATTTT; CDR3: CASRPGITSTDTQYF
J: TRBJ2-2; D: NA; V: TRBV28; size: few; DNA: TGTGCCAGCAGTTTCACCCAGAACACCGGGGAGCTGTTTTTT; CDR3: CASSFTQNTGELFF
J: TRBJ1-2; D: NA; V: TRBV20-1; size: few; DNA: TGCAGTGCAAAATCTACAGGGCCCTCCAACTATGGCTACACCTTC; CDR3: CSAKSTGPSNYGYTF
J: TRBJ2-1; D: TRBD2; V: TRBV6-2/TRBV6-3; size: NA; DNA: TGTGCCAGCAGTTACTCTCCTGGGATAGCGGGACCCTCCTACAATGAGCAGTTCTTC; CDR3: CASSYSPGIAGPSYNEQFF
J: TRBJ2-2; D: TRBD1; V: TRBV5-1; size: few; DNA: TGCGCCAGCAGCTTCGCGCAGGGGGCTGGCGGGGAGCTGTTTTTT; CDR3: CASSFAQGAGGELFF
J: TRBJ2-1; D: NA; V: TRBV29-1; size: NA; DNA: TGCAGCGTAGGATCCTACAATGAGCAGATCTTC; CDR3: CSVGSYNEQIF
J: TRBJ2-5; D: NA; V: TRBV29-1; size: many; DNA: TGCAGCGGAGAAAGGGGGGAGACCCAGTACTTC; CDR3: CSGERGETQYF
J: TRBJ2-3; D: NA; V: TRBV14; size: few; DNA: TGTGCCAGCAGCCCCCATCTTGGCCGGGAACGGACAGATACGCAGTATTTT; CDR3: CASSPHLGRERTDTQYF
J: TRBJ1-2; D: NA; V: TRBV4-3; size: few; DNA: TGCGCCAGCAGCCAAGATTGGGGGGGCTATGGCTACACCTTC; CDR3: CASSQDWGGYGYTF
J: TRBJ1-5; D: TRBD1; V: TRBV20-1; size: few; DNA: TGCAGTGTGGACAGGGGCAATCAGCCCCAGCATTTT; CDR3: CSVDRGNQPQHF
J: TRBJ2-7; D: TRBD1; V: TRBV12-3/TRBV12-4; size: NA; DNA: TGTGCCAGCAGTTTGGACAGGGGATTTTACGAGCAGTACTTC; CDR3: CASSLDRGFYEQYF
J: TRBJ1-6; D: TRBD1; V: TRBV10-2; size: NA; DNA: TGCGCCAGCAGTGAAGGATGGACAGGGGGCGGAGGAGATTCACCCCTCCACTTT; CDR3: CASSEGWTGGGGDSPLHF
J: TRBJ2-7; D: TRBD1; V: TRBV6-1; size: NA; DNA: TGTGCCACCAAGCCGGGACAGGACTCCTACGAGCAGTACTTC; CDR3: CATKPGQDSYEQYF
J: TRBJ1-1; D: TRBD1; V: TRBV5-5; size: NA; DNA: TGTGCCAGCAGCCCGTGGACAGGGAAGTCGACTGAAGCTTTCTTT; CDR3: CASSPWTGKSTEAFF
J: TRBJ2-7; D: NA; V: TRBV20-1; size: many; DNA: TGCAGTGCTAGAGGTGGGGGCAACTCCTACGAGCAGTACTTC; CDR3: CSARGGGNSYEQYF
J: TRBJ2-2; D: NA; V: TRBV12-3/TRBV12-4; size: few; DNA: TGTGCCAGCAGTTTAGATGCAGGGAGGGAGCTGTTTTTT; CDR3: CASSLDAGRELFF
J: TRBJ2-4; D: NA; V: TRBV9; size: many; DNA: TGTGCCAGCAGCGTTGGAAGCCCCGGGGACATTCAGTACTTC; CDR3: CASSVGSPGDIQYF
J: TRBJ1-1; D: NA; V: TRBV4-3; size: NA; DNA: TGCGCCAGCAGCCAAGATATCGGGACGCTACTCCGCGATTCTTTCTTT; CDR3: CASSQDIGTLLRDSFF
J: TRBJ1-5; D: TRBD1; V: TRBV7-9; size: few; DNA: TGTGCCAGCAGCGCCGGGACAGGTGGGATAAGCAATCAGCCCCAGCATTTT; CDR3: CASSAGTGGISNQPQHF
J: TRBJ2-7; D: NA; V: TRBV24-1; size: many; DNA: TGTGCCACCAGTGATCCCGGTAAAGAAGAGCAGTACTTC; CDR3: CATSDPGKEEQYF
J: TRBJ1-1; D: NA; V: TRBV21-1; size: NA; DNA: TGTGCCTGCAGCAAGGGGGTCCAGGGGTATAATGCTGCGGGGAACACTGAAGCTTTCTTT; CDR3: CACSKGVQGYNAAGNTEAFF
J: TRBJ2-5; D: NA; V: TRBV12-3/TRBV12-4; size: many; DNA: TGTGCCAGCAGTTGGGGCAGTAAAGAGACCCAGTACTTC; CDR3: CASSWGSKETQYF
J: TRBJ2-3; D: NA; V: TRBV12-3/TRBV12-4; size: few; DNA: TGTGCCAGCAGCCGGGTAGAAGGGGATACGCAGTATTTT; CDR3: CASSRVEGDTQYF
J: TRBJ2-5; D: NA; V: TRBV12-3/TRBV12-4; size: NA; DNA: TGTGCCAGCAACCCGGGACCTTCCCAAGAGACCCAGTACTTC; CDR3: CASNPGPSQETQYF
J: TRBJ2-1; D: TRBD1; V: TRBV29-1; size: few; DNA: TGCAGCGTAAATTATAGGGACAGGGGAGCCTACAATGAGCAGTTCTTC; CDR3: CSVNYRDRGAYNEQFF
J: TRBJ1-2; D: NA; V: TRBV6-1; size: few; DNA: TGTGCCAGCAATGTTCAGACGGGGAACTATGGCTACACCTTC; CDR3: CASNVQTGNYGYTF